This TCR beta chain was recorded in a study of OX40 agonist ivuxolimab in advanced cancers. Turning to the study itself: Every patient in dose escalation had hepatocellular carcinoma, melanoma, renal cell or head and neck cancer. Past anti-PD-1, anti-PD-L1 or anti-CTLA-4 therapy was accepted, and 30% to 50% had received some. Partial responses were achieved by three patients, one with hepatocellular carcinoma and two with cutaneous melanoma. Findings and limits, study-wide: There were, on average, more expanded clones in CD8+ T cells than in CD4+.

This clone was seen more than once but under ten times. Its antigen is unknown. Data came from immunoSEQ multiplex PCR; TCRdb stores just in-frame clones and leaves some out. Of about 50,000 clones in the sample, around 77% were seen once. The clonotype comes from an adult with an advanced solid tumor such as melanoma, head and neck, liver or kidney cancer. The starting material was CD4+ or CD8+ T cells sorted from blood, obtained in a trial of the OX40 agonist ivuxolimab.

CDR3 bases: TGTGCCAGCAGTTCGGACGGATATGGCTACACCTTC. This sequence encodes CASSSDGYGYTF. The chain employs TRBV28 and TRBJ1-2; D is undetermined. Per the germline V gene, CDR1 is MDHEN and CDR2 is SYDVKM. Trimming pared 4 bases from V and 5 bases from J, leaving 8 bases between. The CDR3 consists of 12 residues.